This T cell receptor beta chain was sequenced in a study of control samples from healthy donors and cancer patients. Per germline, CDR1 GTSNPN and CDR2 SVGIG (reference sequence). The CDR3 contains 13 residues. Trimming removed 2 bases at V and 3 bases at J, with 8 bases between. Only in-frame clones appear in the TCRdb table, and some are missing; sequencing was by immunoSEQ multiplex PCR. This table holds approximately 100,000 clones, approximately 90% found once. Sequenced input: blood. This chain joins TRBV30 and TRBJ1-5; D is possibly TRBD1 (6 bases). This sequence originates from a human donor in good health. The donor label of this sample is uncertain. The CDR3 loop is CAWSQGYNQPQHF. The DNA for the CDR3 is TGTGCCTGGAGTCAGGGGTACAATCAGCCCCAGCATTTT.